This T cell receptor beta chain was identified in a study of blood T cell dynamics during melanoma immunotherapy. CDR1 is MNHEY, CDR2 SVGAGI, per germline. The CDR3 spans 14 residues. V shed 2 bases and J shed 1 base, with 8 bases lying between them. Profiling relied on immunoSEQ multiplex PCR, and the TCRdb table lists in-frame clones only, not all of them. The sample consists of 10,000 to 15,000 clones, about 86% of them appearing once. Time point given: pre-treatment baseline. This rearrangement joins TRBV6-5 to TRBJ1-2; D remains unclear. The receptor was isolated from a human donor with melanoma. Source: blood, taken from a patient treated with checkpoint blockade. DNA for the CDR3: TGTGCCAGCAGTTACGATGCAGATAACTATGGCTACACCTTC. It encodes CASSYDADNYGYTF.